This TCR beta chain is from a study of cytomegalovirus exposure and HLA in healthy donors. Points from the study as a whole: The authors listed approximately 160 TCR beta chains as cytomegalovirus-associated. Sequencing likely generated an artifact that appeared as a cluster of highly shared sequence variants. As immune exposure information, only CMV serostatus was available. TCR beta chains associated with HLA were, in a later analysis, more clonally expanded than equally common others.

The PCR had 60 Vbeta and 13 Jbeta primers. The assay was immunoSEQ multiplex PCR, and TCRdb's table has in-frame clones only and misses some. The repertoire consists of around 130,000 clones, with 70% to 85% occurring once and the leading ten covering about 2.9%. To note about this clone: Its antigen is still unknown.

The length of the CDR3 is 16 residues. The V gene's germline CDR1 is SGHRS and CDR2 YFSETQ. V dropped 4 bases and J dropped 1 base, with 17 bases sitting between them. The sequence was obtained from a boy aged 2 to 10 in good health and CMV-seronegative. This sequence joins TRBV5-1 and TRBJ2-5; D is perhaps TRBD2 (7 bases). The specimen was PBMCs. Written as DNA, the CDR3 is TGCGCCAGCAGCCCTCAGGATGGGGGGGCCCAAGAGACCCAGTACTTC. The encoded protein is CASSPQDGGAQETQYF.